This paragraph covers one T cell receptor (beta chain) sequence. Trimming at V came to 4 bases and at J to 7 bases, leaving 11 bases not matched to a gene. Per the germline V gene, CDR1 is MNHEY and CDR2 is SVGAGI. This CDR3 spans 16 amino acids. The sample is drawn from a study of T cell changes during pregnancy in multiple sclerosis. Sequencing used immunoSEQ multiplex PCR; TCRdb keeps in-frame clones, though not all of them. This repertoire shows 48,000 or so clones, approximately 95% found once; its top ten account for roughly 0.5%. The origin of this receptor is a female donor with multiple sclerosis, enrolled in a pregnancy study. The sequencing here drew on CD4+ T cells from peripheral blood mononuclear cells, taken in the first trimester of pregnancy. The chain couples TRBV6-5 to TRBJ1-4; 8 bases align to TRBD1. This CDR3 is CASSSWTGRVGEKLFF. CDR3 bases: TGTGCCAGCAGTTCATGGACAGGGCGGGTGGGTGAAAAACTGTTTTTT.